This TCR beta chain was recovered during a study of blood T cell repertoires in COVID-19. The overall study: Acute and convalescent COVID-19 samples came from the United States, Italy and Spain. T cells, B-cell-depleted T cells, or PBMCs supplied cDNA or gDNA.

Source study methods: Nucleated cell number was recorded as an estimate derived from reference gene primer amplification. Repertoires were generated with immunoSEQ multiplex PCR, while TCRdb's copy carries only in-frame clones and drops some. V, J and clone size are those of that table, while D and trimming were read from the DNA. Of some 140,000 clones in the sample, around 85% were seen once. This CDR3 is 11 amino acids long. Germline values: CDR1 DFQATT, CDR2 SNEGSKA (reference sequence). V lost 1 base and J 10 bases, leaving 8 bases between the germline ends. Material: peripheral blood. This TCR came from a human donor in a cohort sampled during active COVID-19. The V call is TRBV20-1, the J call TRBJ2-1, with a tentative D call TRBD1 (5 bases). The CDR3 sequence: CSARGSGEQFF. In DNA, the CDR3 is TGCAGTGCTAGAGGTTCAGGGGAGCAGTTCTTC.